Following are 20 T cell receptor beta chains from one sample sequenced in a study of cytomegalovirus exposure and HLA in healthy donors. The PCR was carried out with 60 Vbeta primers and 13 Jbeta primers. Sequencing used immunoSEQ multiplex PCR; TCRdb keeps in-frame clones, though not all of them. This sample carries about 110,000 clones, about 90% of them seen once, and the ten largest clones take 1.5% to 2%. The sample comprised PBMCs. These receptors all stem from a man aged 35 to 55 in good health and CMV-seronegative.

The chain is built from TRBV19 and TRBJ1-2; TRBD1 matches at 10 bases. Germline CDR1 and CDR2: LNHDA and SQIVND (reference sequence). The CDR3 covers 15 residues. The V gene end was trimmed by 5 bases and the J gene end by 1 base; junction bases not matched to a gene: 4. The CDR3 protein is CASSPGTGVNYGYTF. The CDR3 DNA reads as TGTGCCAGTAGTCCGGGGACAGGGGTTAACTATGGCTACACCTTC.

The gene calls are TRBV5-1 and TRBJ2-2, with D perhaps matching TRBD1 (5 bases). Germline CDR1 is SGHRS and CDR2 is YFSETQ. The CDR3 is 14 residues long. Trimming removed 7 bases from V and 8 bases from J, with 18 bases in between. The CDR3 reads CASCRQSLEGELFF. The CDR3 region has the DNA TGCGCCAGCTGTCGACAGTCCCTTGAAGGGGAGCTGTTTTTT.

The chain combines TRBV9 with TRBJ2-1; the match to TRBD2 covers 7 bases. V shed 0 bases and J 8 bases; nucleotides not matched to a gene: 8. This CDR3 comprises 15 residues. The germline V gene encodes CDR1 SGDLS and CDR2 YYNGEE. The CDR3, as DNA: TGTGCCAGCAGCGTAGGGGCGGCTAGCGGCGATGAGCAGTTCTTC. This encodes CASSVGAASGDEQFF. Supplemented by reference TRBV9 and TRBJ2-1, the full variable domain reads DSGVTQTPKHLITATGQRVTLRCSPRSGDLSVYWYQQSLDQGLQFLIQYYNGEERAKGNILERFSAQQFPDLHSELNLSSLELGDSALYFCASSVGAASGDEQFFGPGTRLTVL.

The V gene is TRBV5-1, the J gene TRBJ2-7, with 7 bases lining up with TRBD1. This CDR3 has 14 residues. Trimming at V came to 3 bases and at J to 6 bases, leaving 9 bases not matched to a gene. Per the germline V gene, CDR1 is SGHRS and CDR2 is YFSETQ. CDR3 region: CASSSGQPLGEQYF. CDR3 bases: TGCGCCAGCAGCTCGGGACAGCCGTTGGGCGAGCAGTACTTC.

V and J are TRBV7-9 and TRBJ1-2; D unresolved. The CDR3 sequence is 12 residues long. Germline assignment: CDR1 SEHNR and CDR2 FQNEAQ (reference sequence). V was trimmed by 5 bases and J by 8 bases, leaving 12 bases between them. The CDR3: CASSGRGEGYTF. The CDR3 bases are TGTGCCAGCAGCGGACGTGGGGAGGGCTACACCTTC.

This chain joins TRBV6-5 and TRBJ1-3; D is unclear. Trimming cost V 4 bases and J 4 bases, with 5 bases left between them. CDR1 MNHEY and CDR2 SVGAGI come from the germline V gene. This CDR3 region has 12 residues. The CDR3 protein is CASSSLGNTIYF. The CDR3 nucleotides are TGTGCCAGCAGTTCCCTAGGAAACACCATATATTTT.

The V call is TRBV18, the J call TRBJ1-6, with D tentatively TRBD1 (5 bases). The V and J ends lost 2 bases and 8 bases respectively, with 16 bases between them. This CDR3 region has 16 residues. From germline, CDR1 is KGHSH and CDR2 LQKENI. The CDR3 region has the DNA TGTGCCAGCTCACCAATGTTGGGGGGTGCTGATTCACCCCTCCACTTT. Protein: CASSPMLGGADSPLHF.

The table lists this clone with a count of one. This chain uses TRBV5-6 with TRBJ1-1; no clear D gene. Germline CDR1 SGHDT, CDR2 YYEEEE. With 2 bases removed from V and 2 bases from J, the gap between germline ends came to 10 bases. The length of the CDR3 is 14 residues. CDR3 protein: CASSLRVRNTEAFF. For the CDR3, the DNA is TGTGCCAGCAGCTTACGGGTGCGAAACACTGAAGCTTTCTTT.

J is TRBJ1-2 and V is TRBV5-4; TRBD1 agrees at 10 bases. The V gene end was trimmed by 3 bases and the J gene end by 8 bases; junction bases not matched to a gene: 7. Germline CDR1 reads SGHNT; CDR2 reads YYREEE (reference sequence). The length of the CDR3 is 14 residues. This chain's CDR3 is CASSWTGGRGGYTF. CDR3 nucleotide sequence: TGTGCCAGCAGCTGGACAGGGGGACGAGGAGGCTACACCTTC.

In DNA form, the CDR3 reads TGTGCCTGGAGGAGCGGCGGAGGCTACACCTTC. It codes for CAWRSGGGYTF. The chain links TRBV30 to TRBJ1-2; D not resolved. This CDR3 is 11 amino acids long. V lost 3 bases to trimming and J lost 8 bases, with 10 bases between them. Germline CDR1 GTSNPN, CDR2 SVGIG (reference sequence). Together with reference TRBV30 and TRBJ1-2, the CDR3 gives the full variable domain: SQTIHQWPATLVQPVGSPLSLECTVEGTSNPNLYWYRQAAGRGLQLLFYSVGIGQISSEVPQNLSASRPQDRQFILSSKKLLLSDSGFYLCAWRSGGGYTFGSGTRLTVV.

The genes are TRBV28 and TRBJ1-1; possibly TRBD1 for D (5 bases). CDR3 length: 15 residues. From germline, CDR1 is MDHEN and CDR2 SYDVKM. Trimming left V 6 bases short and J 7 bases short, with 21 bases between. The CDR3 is CASSSQARGGDEAFF. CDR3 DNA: TGTGCCAGCAGCTCTCAGGCACGGGGGGGAGATGAAGCTTTCTTT.

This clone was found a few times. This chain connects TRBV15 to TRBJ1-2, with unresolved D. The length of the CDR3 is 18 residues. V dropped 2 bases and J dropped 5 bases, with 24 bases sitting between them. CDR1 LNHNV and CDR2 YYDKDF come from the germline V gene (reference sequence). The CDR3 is CATSRTLPSSLSEYGYTF. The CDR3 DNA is TGTGCCACCAGCAGAACGCTCCCGTCGAGCCTTTCGGAGTATGGCTACACCTTC.

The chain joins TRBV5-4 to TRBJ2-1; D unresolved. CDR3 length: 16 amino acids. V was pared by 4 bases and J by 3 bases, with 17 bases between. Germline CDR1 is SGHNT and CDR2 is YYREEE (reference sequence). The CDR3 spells CASSIGRGPVYNEQFF. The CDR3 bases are TGTGCCAGCAGCATTGGCAGAGGCCCTGTCTACAATGAGCAGTTCTTC.

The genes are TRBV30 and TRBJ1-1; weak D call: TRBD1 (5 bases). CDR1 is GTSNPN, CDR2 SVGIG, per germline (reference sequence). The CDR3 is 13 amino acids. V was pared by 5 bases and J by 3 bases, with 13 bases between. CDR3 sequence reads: CAWAGRGDTEAFF. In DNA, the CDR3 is TGTGCCTGGGCCGGCCGGGGGGACACTGAAGCTTTCTTT.

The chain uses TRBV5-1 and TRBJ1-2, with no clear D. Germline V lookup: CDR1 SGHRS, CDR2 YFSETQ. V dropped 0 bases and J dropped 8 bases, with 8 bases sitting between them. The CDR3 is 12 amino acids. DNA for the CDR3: TGCGCCAGCAGCTTGGCCGGGGAGGGCTACACCTTC. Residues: CASSLAGEGYTF. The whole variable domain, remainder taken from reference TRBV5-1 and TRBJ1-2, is KAGVTQTPRYLIKTRGQQVTLSCSPISGHRSVSWYQQTPGQGLQFLFEYFSETQRNKGNFPGRFSGRQFSNSRSEMNVSTLELGDSALYLCASSLAGEGYTFGSGTRLTVV.

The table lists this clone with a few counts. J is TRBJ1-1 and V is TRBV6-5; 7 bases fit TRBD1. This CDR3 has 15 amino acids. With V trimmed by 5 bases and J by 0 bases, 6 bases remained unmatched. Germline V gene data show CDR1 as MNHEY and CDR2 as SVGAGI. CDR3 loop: CASSHPQGVNTEAFF. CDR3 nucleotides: TGTGCCAGCAGTCACCCCCAGGGGGTGAACACTGAAGCTTTCTTT.

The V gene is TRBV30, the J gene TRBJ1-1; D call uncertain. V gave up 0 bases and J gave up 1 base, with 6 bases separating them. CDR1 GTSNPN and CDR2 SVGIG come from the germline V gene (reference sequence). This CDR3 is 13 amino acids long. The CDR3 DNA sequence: TGTGCCTGGAGTGTACTAGAGAACACTGAAGCTTTCTTT. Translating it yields CAWSVLENTEAFF.

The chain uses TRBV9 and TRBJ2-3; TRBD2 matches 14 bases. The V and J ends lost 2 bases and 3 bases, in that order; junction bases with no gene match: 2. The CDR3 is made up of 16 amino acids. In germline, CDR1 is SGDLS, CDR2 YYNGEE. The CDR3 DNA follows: TGTGCCAGCAGCGTCGGACTAGCGGGAGGAACAGATACGCAGTATTTT. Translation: CASSVGLAGGTDTQYF.

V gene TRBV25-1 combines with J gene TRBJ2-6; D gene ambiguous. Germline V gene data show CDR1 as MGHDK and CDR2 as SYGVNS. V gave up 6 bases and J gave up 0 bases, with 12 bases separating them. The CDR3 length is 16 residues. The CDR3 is CASRSNQASGANVLTF. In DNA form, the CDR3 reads TGTGCCAGCAGGAGTAACCAGGCCTCTGGGGCCAACGTCCTGACTTTC.

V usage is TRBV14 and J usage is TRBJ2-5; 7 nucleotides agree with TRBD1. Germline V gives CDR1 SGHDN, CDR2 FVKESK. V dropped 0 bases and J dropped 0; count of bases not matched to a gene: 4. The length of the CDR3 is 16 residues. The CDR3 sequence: CASSQDGTEYQETQYF. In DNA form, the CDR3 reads TGTGCCAGCAGCCAAGATGGGACAGAGTACCAAGAGACCCAGTACTTC.